These 17 T cell receptor beta chains originate from one sample sequenced in a study of shared clonotypes between healthy human individuals. Clones were read by immunoSEQ multiplex PCR, and TCRdb kept only the in-frame ones, dropping some. This sample has some 680,000 clones, with around three quarters found just once. Sequences were obtained from memory CD4+ T cells sorted from blood. Subset reported: CD45RA-negative fraction. The receptors shown here come from a woman aged 30 to 39 in good health.

This clone was seen a handful of times. The CDR3 DNA reads TGTGCCAGCAGTGAACAGCTAGCGGGCACCACAGATACGCAGTATTTT. Amino acids: CASSEQLAGTTDTQYF. V gene TRBV2 combines with J gene TRBJ2-3; 8 nucleotides align to TRBD2. The CDR3 has 16 amino acids. The J segment lost 2 bases and the V segment lost 2 bases, leaving 6 bases of the junction unmatched. Germline V gene sequence: CDR1 SNHLY, CDR2 FYNNEI.

About this clone itself: Other DNA sequences in this sample translate to the same CDR3. The J gene is TRBJ1-5, the V gene TRBV19, with D perhaps TRBD1 (6 bases). V dropped 6 bases and J dropped 6 bases, with 15 bases sitting between them. The CDR3 contains 14 residues. Germline-derived CDR1 and CDR2 are LNHDA and SQIVND (reference sequence). The CDR3 loop reads CASRGTGFSQPQHF. The CDR3, as DNA: TGTGCCAGTAGAGGAACAGGGTTCTCTCAGCCCCAGCATTTT.

This chain joins TRBV7-9 and TRBJ1-1; D remains ambiguous. The V gene's germline CDR1 is SEHNR and CDR2 FQNEAQ (reference sequence). Trimming stripped 2 bases from V and 5 bases from J, with 9 bases between. The CDR3 sequence is 13 residues long. The CDR3 region is CASSLNFGTEAFF. In DNA form, the CDR3 reads TGTGCCAGCAGCTTAAATTTTGGAACTGAAGCTTTCTTT.

The J gene is TRBJ1-4, the V gene TRBV19; maybe TRBD1 (5 bases). CDR1 is LNHDA, CDR2 SQIVND, per germline (reference sequence). CDR3 length: 16 amino acids. Trimming pared 7 bases from V and 3 bases from J, leaving 18 bases between. CDR3 DNA: TGTGCCAGTACCACCCCAGGAAGGACATCTAATGAAAAACTGTTTTTT. Its protein product is CASTTPGRTSNEKLFF.

The chain combines TRBV2 with TRBJ2-2; D gene ambiguous. Trimming took 6 bases from V and 6 from J, leaving 17 bases between them. This CDR3 has 15 residues. Germline V gene sequence: CDR1 SNHLY, CDR2 FYNNEI. The CDR3 region is CASSETSSAAGELFF. The CDR3 nucleotides are TGTGCCAGCAGCGAGACCTCGTCCGCCGCCGGGGAGCTGTTTTTT.

This clone was seen more than once but under ten times. J is TRBJ1-2 and V is TRBV9; no firm D call. This CDR3 has 12 amino acids. Germline lookup yields CDR1 SGDLS and CDR2 YYNGEE. V lost 3 bases and J 5 bases, leaving 8 bases between the germline ends. CDR3 DNA sequence: TGTGCCAGCAGCGGGCAGCATTATGGCTACACCTTC. It codes for CASSGQHYGYTF.

The chain recombines TRBV4-2 with TRBJ2-1; possible D gene TRBD2, 5 bases. In germline, CDR1 is LGHNA, CDR2 YNFKEQ. This CDR3 region has 16 residues. With 4 bases removed from V and 4 bases from J, the gap between germline ends came to 17 bases. Written as DNA, the CDR3 is TGTGCCAGCAGCCCAGAACCTAGCTCGGCGTACAATGAGCAGTTCTTC. Translated: CASSPEPSSAYNEQFF.

V gene TRBV27 combines with J gene TRBJ2-5, with no clear D. Trimming pared 0 bases from V and 3 bases from J, leaving 14 bases between. The CDR3 length is 16 residues. Germline-derived CDR1 and CDR2 are MNHEY and SMNVEV (reference sequence). CDR3 sequence: CASSLSWGTVKETQYF. In nucleotides, the CDR3 is TGTGCCAGCAGTTTATCCTGGGGAACTGTAAAAGAGACCCAGTACTTC.

The CDR3 bases are TGTGCCAGCCGTGGGGAATACGAGCAGTACTTC. Protein: CASRGEYEQYF. This chain connects TRBV6-1 to TRBJ2-7; no reliable D call. The germline gives CDR1 MNHNS, CDR2 SASEGT. The CDR3 totals 11 residues. V lost 8 bases and J lost 4, with 9 bases in between.

In this sample, this clone turned up a few times. This chain joins TRBV28 and TRBJ2-7; 8 bases align to TRBD2. This CDR3 region has 16 residues. Looked up from germline, CDR1 is MDHEN and CDR2 is SYDVKM. Trimming took 1 base from V and 4 from J; bases not matched to a gene: 9. The CDR3 DNA follows: TGTGCCAGCAGTTTATACTTAGCGGGAATTTTATACGAGCAGTACTTC. Translated: CASSLYLAGILYEQYF.

This clone showed up just a few times. This CDR3 is also generated by other DNA sequences in the sample. The chain recombines TRBV5-4 with TRBJ1-3; no clear D gene. This CDR3 spans 15 amino acids. V was pared by 4 bases and J by 0 bases, with 11 bases between. Germline CDR1 reads SGHNT; CDR2 reads YYREEE (reference sequence). This CDR3 reads CASSRQETSGNTIYF. CDR3 nucleotides: TGTGCCAGCAGCCGTCAAGAGACCTCTGGAAACACCATATATTTT.

The V gene is TRBV6-5, the J gene TRBJ2-2; D is unclear. The length of the CDR3 is 14 residues. Germline V gene sequence: CDR1 MNHEY, CDR2 SVGAGI. V gave up 0 bases and J gave up 5 bases, with 7 bases separating them. This CDR3 reads CASSYSARTGELFF. The CDR3 nucleotides read TGTGCCAGCAGTTACTCGGCTCGTACCGGGGAGCTGTTTTTT.

V gene TRBV2 combines with J gene TRBJ2-7; a possible D gene is TRBD2 (6 bases). CDR3 size: 14 residues. CDR1 and CDR2 (germline): SNHLY, FYNNEI. Trimming took 5 bases from V and 3 from J, leaving 14 bases between them. DNA for the CDR3: TGTGCCAGCAGTATGCGGGGAATTAACTACGAGCAGTACTTC. It encodes CASSMRGINYEQYF.

This clone showed up just a few times. The gene calls are TRBV18 and TRBJ2-7; D ambiguous. V lost 3 bases and J 6 bases, leaving 15 bases between the germline ends. The CDR3 length is 14 residues. The V gene's germline CDR1 is KGHSH and CDR2 LQKENI. The CDR3 sequence: CASSPTPGLSEQYF. The CDR3 nucleotides read TGTGCCAGCTCACCTACGCCCGGGTTGTCCGAGCAGTACTTC.

This clone was observed at least ten times. The chain is built from TRBV2 and TRBJ1-2; 7 nucleotides agree with TRBD1. The trim removed 6 bases at V and 5 bases at J, leaving 9 bases unmatched. Germline V gives CDR1 SNHLY, CDR2 FYNNEI. The length of the CDR3 is 14 residues. DNA of the CDR3: TGTGCCAGCAGCCCACAGGGGTCTCGGTATGGCTACACCTTC. Protein: CASSPQGSRYGYTF.

The chain links TRBV4-1 to TRBJ1-4; the D gene is possibly TRBD1 (5 bases). V gave up 5 bases and J gave up 3 bases, with 13 bases separating them. The CDR3 runs 15 residues. Germline values: CDR1 MGHRA, CDR2 YSYEKL. Here the CDR3 reads CASSFPGRANEKLFF. The CDR3 DNA is TGCGCCAGCAGCTTCCCAGGGAGGGCTAATGAAAAACTGTTTTTT.

The gene calls are TRBV6-1 and TRBJ2-1; 10 bases agree with TRBD2. Germline-derived CDR1 and CDR2 are MNHNS and SASEGT. V lost 7 bases to trimming and J lost 0 bases; unmatched junction nucleotides: 3. The CDR3 consists of 15 residues. CDR3 in amino acids: CASMEREGSYNEQFF. DNA of the CDR3: TGTGCCAGCATGGAGCGGGAGGGCTCCTACAATGAGCAGTTCTTC.